This record covers a single TCR beta chain. This clone has just a few counts. Its antigen is not yet known. The record has no base qualities; no much larger clone is one base away. The V and J ends are trimmed by 2 bases and 4 bases, leaving 14 bases between them. Reading the germline V gene gives CDR1 MNHEY and CDR2 SVGAGI. The CDR3 runs 15 residues from the cysteine to the phenylalanine. The CDR3 DNA has 45 bases and is translated from base 1. The cohort was made up of 500 to 850 healthy bone marrow donors. At the time of sampling, every cohort member was nominally healthy, though immune exposures that went unrecorded were likely present. The donor tested CMV seronegative, placing the donor among the 350 or so seronegative members of the cohort. A peripheral blood sample was provided by each donor, and peripheral blood mononuclear cells were used for TCR beta sequencing. The Qiagen DNeasy Blood Extraction Kit was used to extract genomic DNA from the blood cell samples.

This record belongs to a study of cytomegalovirus exposure and HLA in healthy donors (dated 2017 in TCRdb). For context, the study as a whole: An earlier analysis of some 500 of the donors reported about 290 Gb of sequence data and around 120 million unique TCR beta sequences from around 200 million T cells. HLA typing covered class I and class II loci at four-digit resolution. An early release covering 550 to 700 HLA-typed donors comprised approximately 300 gigabases of sequencing data and roughly 85 million unique TCR sequences. Donor age, sex, ethnicity and CMV serostatus were compiled alongside the repertoire data. Genome-wide SNP genotypes for about three fifths of the 666 donors were used in a later genetic analysis, which treated that subset as a discovery cohort. All discovery cohort repertoires had been generated using a single sequencing platform. Rather than drawing on any new phenotypic data, the later analysis identified candidate immune exposures from TCR beta sequences and the way those sequences occurred across donors. The study aimed to test whether cataloging public T cell receptors could reveal signatures of past pathogen exposure. Because of strong linkage in the cohort, roughly five DR-DQ haplotypes were treated as single units for association and clustering. The genetic ancestry cluster associated with self-reported Caucasian donors included 65% to 90% of the 300 to 450 genotyped donors. Typing coverage varied by locus: about 629-630 donors for A, B, C, DRB1 and DQB1; more than 500 for DQA1; about 590 for DPA1; approximately 470 for DPB1. A later analysis re-analyzed previously published TCR beta repertoires from 660 or so donors and added high-resolution HLA genotyping to study TCR occurrence patterns. The study used immunosequencing to profile the T cell repertoires of approximately 650 subjects and linked those repertoires to cytomegalovirus serostatus. A separate validation cohort of approximately 120 different subjects was used in addition to the roughly 700-subject first cohort. An earlier analysis of fewer than 700 of the donors applied high-throughput TCR beta sequencing to assess whether each TCR beta V gene segment acted as functional or pseudogenic. Among 398 genotyped donors of the cohort, an average of about 240,000 unique TCR beta nucleotide sequences was sequenced per donor, of which 15% to 20% were non-productive. To predict cytomegalovirus infection status, the study combined high-throughput TCR immunosequencing, statistical association of individual TCRs with disease status, and machine learning. The study at large found these results: Because counts were too low, some 16 rarely observed V segments, including chromosome 9 orphons, were excluded from the earlier analysis of 587 of the donors. Cytomegalovirus status was reported to be diagnosed by the classifier with high specificity and sensitivity in both the original and validation cohorts. The authors suggested that the approach could potentially be generalized to other disease states and immunological phenotypes. The sequencing pipeline was judged likely to have produced a cluster of highly shared sequence variants as a technical artifact. Strong co-occurrence of HLA alleles, especially DR and DQ, made assigning TCR associations to individual alleles difficult. While some public TCRs were present in many individuals, most TCR sequences turned up only very rarely across donors. The presence/absence analyses assumed that sequencing depth was roughly uniform across donors, and that assumption may not be true. In vitro tests confirmed that three of the cytomegalovirus-associated TCR beta chains recognize cytomegalovirus antigens. The only immune exposure information available for the cohort was CMV serostatus. The cohort was sequenced for TCR beta chains only, and without alpha or paired-chain data the features that could be detected were limited. In a later analysis, HLA-associated TCR beta chains were found to be more clonally expanded and to have lower generation probabilities than equally common non-associated chains. A total of about 180 TCR beta chains were listed by the study as associated with cytomegalovirus. A later analysis found that TCR association rates varied across HLA loci, with DRB1 alleles showing the most associated TCRs and HLA-C alleles the fewest. An earlier analysis of around 540 of the donors showed that most TCR beta V segments appeared in productive rearrangements either about 87% or about 30% of the time, which broadly matched IMGT annotations. A later analysis associated about 16,000 TCR beta sequences with specific HLA alleles at a false discovery rate of 0.05. Because HLA typing was unavailable for some donors at each locus, only the typed subset was used in association tests. A later genetic analysis reported fewer N-insertions in productive TCRs among donors in an Asian-associated ancestry cluster than the roughly 700-donor mean. In a later genetic analysis, a missense DCLRE1C variant was associated with V-gene and J-gene trimming of TCR beta chains, and the association was replicated in an independent cohort. Correlated functional status among segregating V segments might reflect linkage disequilibrium, but an unknown experimental factor could not be ruled out. A further reported finding was that TCR beta sequences accurately predicted the HLA-A and HLA-B alleles for most subjects in the first cohort. The 87-base-pair reads could not distinguish some IMGT-functional V segments, including TRBV6-2 and TRBV6-3, so those segments were excluded. According to a later analysis, parvovirus B19, influenza, CMV and Epstein-Barr virus appeared linked to several top co-occurrence clusters. A later analysis found that most CMV-associated TCR beta chains appeared HLA-restricted, with HLA associations seemingly driven largely by CMV exposure.

To prepare the library, the immunoSEQ multiplex PCR assay was applied. The multiplex PCR relied on a mix of 60 forward primers for TCR Vbeta segments and 13 reverse primers for TCR Jbeta segments. The CDR3 region of rearranged TCR beta genes was amplified from genomic DNA with a multiplex PCR assay. The amplified TCR beta libraries were sequenced on the Illumina HiSeq System as 87-base-pair reads. In the authors' own workflow: In a later analysis, roughly 80 million unique TCR beta chains were counted across the roughly 700 repertoires, and about 9.9 million of these chains were shared by at least two donors. To remove PCR and sequencing errors, raw reads were error-corrected and collapsed into unique sequences using a nearest-neighbor algorithm that merged closely related sequences. To assign V, D and J gene segments, CDR3 sequences were aligned to IMGT reference sequences. Each retained sequence needed at least a six-nucleotide match to both a V gene segment and a J gene segment. Rearrangements were called productive when the CDR3 lacked stop codons and stayed in frame with V and J; all others were non-productive. Following IMGT convention, CDR3 was defined as the stretch from the second conserved V-encoded cysteine to the conserved J-encoded phenylalanine. The earlier analysis of about 560 of the donors excluded any sequence lacking an unambiguous match to a single V gene segment. In an earlier analysis of a few hundred of the donors, V segments were called functional above 56.7% productive rearrangements and were called segregating when the between-donor standard deviation exceeded 5%. A statistical classification framework was built to diagnose cytomegalovirus status from the catalog of TCR beta chain sequences. V and J gene assignment, in a later analysis, came from comparing TCR nucleotide sequences with IMGT/GENE-DB human TR gene sequences. In a later analysis, CDR3 sequences and most-parsimonious VDJ recombination scenarios were assigned using the TCRdist pipeline. In a later analysis, each TCR beta chain was defined by its CDR3 amino acid sequence together with its V-gene family, and reads lacking a unique V-gene family were excluded. A later analysis removed 600 or so highly shared, low-generation-probability nucleotide sequences to deal with suspected cross-contamination and a sequencing artifact. In a later analysis, a clonal expansion index for each public chain was calculated from normalized within-repertoire ranks of inferred template counts. A later analysis computed generation probabilities with a VDJ recombination model fitted to out-of-frame rearrangements, and checked the results against IGoR. In a later analysis, hypergeometric tests were used to score TCR-TCR, TCR-HLA and TCR-CMV co-occurrence, with a repertoire-size bias correction applied to TCR pairs. To estimate false discovery rates, a later analysis permuted the HLA or CMV assignments 20 times. In a later analysis, co-occurring TCRs were grouped using DBSCAN, with TCRdist sequence similarity added in when clustering inside HLA-allele-positive subsets. For co-occurrence clustering, repertoires with fewer than 30,000 or more than 120,000 public chains were excluded, along with a handful of repertoires with anomalous nucleotide sharing. TCRdb mirrors the immuneACCESS table, restricted to in-frame sequences. Some clones are absent from its copies; in checked studies, under half trace to an unresolved V gene, and the reason for the others is unknown. D and trimming were read from the DNA, whereas the V and J calls and clone size are those reported in that table. The table for this sample lists over 120,000 clones; 80% of them were counted only once. The ten largest clones add up to 2% to 2.5% of the sample.

The material sequenced was PBMCs. This TCR was sampled from a man in his fifties in good health and CMV-seronegative. This receptor chain uses TRBV6-5 and TRBJ1-1; perhaps TRBD1 is the D gene, with 5 bases matching. The CDR3 sequence is CASSYRTSWSTEAFF. DNA sequence: TGTGCCAGCAGTTACAGGACATCATGGAGCACTGAAGCTTTCTTT.